Listed here are 16 T cell receptor beta chains from one sample, sequenced in a study of cytomegalovirus exposure and HLA in healthy donors. PCR used 60 Vbeta primers and 13 Jbeta primers. Produced via immunoSEQ multiplex PCR; TCRdb's table is partial and in-frame only. The sample has approximately 100,000 clones; roughly 82% are singletons. Sequences were obtained from PBMCs. These receptors were collected from a woman aged 18-30 years in good health and CMV-seronegative.

The CDR3 region is CASSPRGSSTDTQYF. For the CDR3, the DNA is TGTGCCAGCAGCCCCCGAGGTAGCAGTACAGATACGCAGTATTTT. This chain uses TRBV28 with TRBJ2-3; D is ambiguous. Per germline, CDR1 MDHEN and CDR2 SYDVKM. The V end was cut by 6 bases, the J end by 3 bases, with 16 bases between. This CDR3 is 15 amino acids long.

The chain carries TRBV28 and TRBJ2-1; 11 bases are shared with TRBD1. CDR1 is MDHEN and CDR2 is SYDVKM in the germline V gene. The CDR3 has 12 residues. With V trimmed by 8 bases and J by 8 bases, 2 bases remained unmatched. The chain's CDR3 is CASGTGGYEQFF. As DNA, the CDR3 is TGTGCCAGCGGGACAGGGGGGTATGAGCAGTTCTTC.

As concerns this clone: A junction end diverges from the germline sequence, so it may reflect a read error. The genes are TRBV7-9 and TRBJ2-7; 8 bases line up with TRBD1. This CDR3 has 17 residues. Germline V gene sequence: CDR1 SEHNR, CDR2 FQNEAQ (reference sequence). The CDR3 DNA is TGTTCCAGCAGCTTAGATTGGGGGACAGGCCTCACCTACGAGCAGTACTTC. Protein: CSSSLDWGTGLTYEQYF.

V gene TRBV7-2 combines with J gene TRBJ2-7; 7 bases fit TRBD1. Per germline, CDR1 SGHTA and CDR2 FQGNSA. Trimming at V came to 5 bases and at J to 1 base, leaving 8 bases not matched to a gene. CDR3 length: 15 amino acids. CDR3 in amino acids: CASSQPGTVSYEQYF. The DNA for the CDR3 is TGTGCCAGCAGCCAACCCGGGACAGTTTCCTACGAGCAGTACTTC.

This sequence joins TRBV18 and TRBJ1-4, with TRBD1 as a possible D gene (5 bases). The CDR3 has 15 residues. V dropped 3 bases and J dropped 6 bases, with 14 bases sitting between them. Germline V gives CDR1 KGHSH, CDR2 LQKENI. The CDR3 protein is CASSPGLRRDEKLFF. CDR3 in DNA: TGTGCCAGCTCACCGGGACTAAGGAGGGATGAAAAACTGTTTTTT.

Here the CDR3 reads CASNIAIYTDTQYF. As DNA, the CDR3 is TGTGCCTCTAACATAGCTATCTACACAGATACGCAGTATTTT. The chain employs TRBV6-1 and TRBJ2-3, with D uncertain. CDR3 length: 14 residues. Trimming shortened V by 11 bases and J by 2 bases, and 17 bases separated the two germline ends. Germline CDR1 is MNHNS and CDR2 is SASEGT.

The chain uses TRBV5-1 and TRBJ1-5; D unclear. CDR3 length: 16 amino acids. The V end lost 0 bases, the J end lost 5 bases, and 15 bases lay between the germline ends. The germline V gene encodes CDR1 SGHRS and CDR2 YFSETQ. CDR3 protein: CASSLGDYGGDQPQHF. CDR3 DNA: TGCGCCAGCAGCTTGGGTGACTACGGCGGGGATCAGCCCCAGCATTTT.

The rearrangement uses TRBV7-9 and TRBJ2-3; 7 bases fit TRBD2. The V and J ends lost 5 bases and 1 base, in that order; junction bases with no gene match: 9. Germline V gene lookup returns CDR1 SEHNR and CDR2 FQNEAQ (reference sequence). The CDR3 extends over 16 amino acids. The CDR3 loop is CASSPRLAGGTDTQYF. CDR3 bases: TGTGCCAGCAGCCCCCGACTCGCGGGGGGCACAGATACGCAGTATTTT.

The chain links TRBV11-2 to TRBJ1-4; D ambiguous. With 2 bases removed from V and 0 bases from J, the gap between germline ends came to 13 bases. Per the germline V gene, CDR1 is SGHAT and CDR2 is FQNNGV. The CDR3 spans 17 residues. The CDR3 nucleotides read TGTGCCAGCAGCTTAAGTGTTGGGCGGGCAACTAATGAAAAACTGTTTTTT. This codes for CASSLSVGRATNEKLFF. The full variable domain, completed using reference TRBV11-2 and TRBJ1-4, is EAGVAQSPRYKIIEKRQSVAFWCNPISGHATLYWYQQILGQGPKLLIQFQNNGVVDDSQLPKDRFSAERLKGVDSTLKIQPAKLEDSAVYLCASSLSVGRATNEKLFFGSGTQLSVL.

V gene TRBV4-3 combines with J gene TRBJ2-5, with 11 bases identical to TRBD2. The J call is doubtful: the DNA matches TRBJ2-7 better. From germline, CDR1 is LGHNA and CDR2 YSLEER. The CDR3 runs 16 residues. Here the CDR3 reads CASSQGTSGSTYEQYF. The CDR3 region has the DNA TGCGCCAGCAGCCAAGGTACTAGCGGGAGTACGTACGAGCAGTACTTC.

The chain couples TRBV4-1 to TRBJ1-2; D is undetermined. CDR1 and CDR2 (germline): MGHRA, YSYEKL. This CDR3 spans 12 amino acids. The V and J ends lost 0 bases and 8 bases respectively, with 7 bases between them. CDR3 sequence (DNA): TGCGCCAGCAGCCAAGACATTGAGGGCTACACCTTC. Translation gives CASSQDIEGYTF.

The CDR3 coding sequence is TGTGCCAGCATCCCGGTAAGGGGGCGGCTGGACACTGAAGCTTTCTTT. Its translation is CASIPVRGRLDTEAFF. The chain employs TRBV7-8 and TRBJ1-1, with 7 positions matching TRBD1. V trimming: 7 bases; J trimming: 3 bases; junction bases outside the gene matches: 14. The CDR3 is made up of 16 amino acids. The germline V gene has CDR1 SGHVS and CDR2 FQNEAQ.

For the CDR3, the DNA is TGTGCCAGCAGTTTAACAGGGGGTGTCATGAACACTGAAGCTTTCTTT. This codes for CASSLTGGVMNTEAFF. The chain links TRBV28 to TRBJ1-1; 8 bases agree with TRBD1. V was clipped by 2 bases and J by 0 bases; unmatched bases: 5. The germline gives CDR1 MDHEN, CDR2 SYDVKM. CDR3 size: 16 residues. Full variable domain (outside the CDR3, taken from reference TRBV28 and TRBJ1-1): DVKVTQSSRYLVKRTGEKVFLECVQDMDHENMFWYRQDPGLGLRLIYFSYDVKMKEKGDIPEGYSVSREKKERFSLILESASTNQTSMYLCASSLTGGVMNTEAFFGQGTRLTVV.

The CDR3 region has the DNA TGTGCCAGCAGCCGAGGGTTGGATACGCAGTATTTT. Translating gives CASSRGLDTQYF. V and J are TRBV7-9 and TRBJ2-3; possible D gene TRBD2, 5 bases. V was cut by 5 bases and J by 6 bases, with 9 bases left in between. CDR3 length: 12 residues. Per germline, CDR1 SEHNR and CDR2 FQNEAQ (reference sequence). The variable domain in full, completed from reference TRBV7-9 and TRBJ2-3, reads DTGVSQNPRHKITKRGQNVTFRCDPISEHNRLYWYRQTLGQGPEFLTYFQNEAQLEKSRLLSDRFSAERPKGSFSTLEIQRTEQGDSAMYLCASSRGLDTQYFGPGTRLTVL.

This clone was seen only a few times. V usage is TRBV4-3 and J usage is TRBJ1-1; D remains unclear. CDR3 size: 13 residues. Germline V gene data show CDR1 as LGHNA and CDR2 as YSLEER. Trimming shortened V by 0 bases and J by 10 bases, and 12 bases separated the two germline ends. The CDR3 DNA reads TGCGCCAGCAGCCAAGATCCCCTGGGCCCAGCTTTCTTT. Translated: CASSQDPLGPAFF.

The genes are TRBV28 and TRBJ1-1, with a weak D call TRBD1 (5 bases). V was clipped by 2 bases and J by 7 bases, with 17 bases between them. Germline V gene sequence: CDR1 MDHEN, CDR2 SYDVKM. The CDR3 totals 15 residues. The CDR3 nucleotides are TGTGCCAGCAGTTTACAGGCGGGAGCGGGGGGTGAAGCTTTCTTT. This gives the protein CASSLQAGAGGEAFF.